Reported below is one T cell receptor (beta chain). The antigen is not known. The data were taken from a study of CD8+ T cells in alopecia areata. Across the study: Patients remained on tofacitinib for 6 to 18 months and then went 6 months without it.

The CDR3 consists of 14 residues. Trimming cost V 1 base and J 4 bases, with 10 bases left between them. The V gene's germline CDR1 is SSHAT and CDR2 FNYEAQ (reference sequence). Whole-study findings and limits: In patients, TCRs were shared less clearly than in mice, and HLA may possibly be involved. Relative to normal scalp, lesional scalp, especially alopecia totalis/universalis, showed higher clonality.

Extraction of RNA preceded its reverse transcription into cDNA, which served as the sequencing template. Here immunoSEQ multiplex PCR was the method, and the copy in TCRdb shows in-frame clones only, minus some. This sample has 180,000 or so clones, with around 63% found just once. The V call is TRBV7-7, the J call TRBJ1-2, with unresolved D. The clonotype originates from a human donor with alopecia areata. Sequenced here: CD4+ T cells sorted from blood, sampled at week 0. CDR3 nucleotide sequence: TGTGCCAGCAGCTTAGAGGATTGGGCCTATGGCTACACCTTC. Encoded protein: CASSLEDWAYGYTF. The full variable domain, with the rest looked up from reference TRBV7-7 and TRBJ1-2, is GAGVSQSPRYKVTKRGQDVTLRCDPISSHATLYWYQQALGQGPEFLTYFNYEAQPDKSGLPSDRFSAERPEGSISTLTIQRTEQRDSAMYRCASSLEDWAYGYTFGSGTRLTVV.